This TCR beta chain stems from a study of T cells in Graves' hyperthyroidism and ophthalmopathy. General study points: Most clonotypes expanded in the thyroid (above 0.001) were also present in blood.

This clonotype was counted ten times or more. Its matching antigen is unknown. Germline assignment: CDR1 KGHSH and CDR2 LQKENI. The CDR3 totals 17 residues. Trimming stripped 3 bases from V and 2 bases from J, with 19 bases between. TCR beta CDR3 regions were amplified from RNA. HTBI primers drove first-round RT-PCR of the TCR CDR3. A single record per CDR3 protein comes from TCRdb applying MiXCR to the multiplex PCR reads. Here the sample spans 250,000 to 350,000 distinct CDR3 sequences, approximately 15% being singletons. This TCR was sampled from a man aged 25-40 years with Graves' hyperthyroidism. Sequenced input: blood. This chain links TRBV18 with TRBJ2-5; D is possibly TRBD1 or TRBD2 (7 bases each). The CDR3 reads CASSPSRGASGQETQYF. In nucleotides, the CDR3 is TGTGCCAGCTCACCCAGCAGGGGGGCTAGCGGACAAGAGACCCAGTACTTC.